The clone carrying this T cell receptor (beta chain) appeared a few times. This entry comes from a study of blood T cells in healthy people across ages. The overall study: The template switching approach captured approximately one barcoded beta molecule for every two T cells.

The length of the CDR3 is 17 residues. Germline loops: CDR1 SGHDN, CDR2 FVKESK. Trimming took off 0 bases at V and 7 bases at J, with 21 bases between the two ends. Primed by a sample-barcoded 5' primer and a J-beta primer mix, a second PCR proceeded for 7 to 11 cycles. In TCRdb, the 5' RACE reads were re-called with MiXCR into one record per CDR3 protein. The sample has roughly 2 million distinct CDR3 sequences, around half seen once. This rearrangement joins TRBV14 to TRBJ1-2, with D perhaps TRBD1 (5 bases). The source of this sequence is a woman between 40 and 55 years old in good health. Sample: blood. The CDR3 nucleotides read TGTGCCAGCAGCCAAGATTCGACCTCCCGGGGGATCCGTGGCTACACCTTC. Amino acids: CASSQDSTSRGIRGYTF.